This T cell receptor beta chain originates from a study of CD8 T cells in Susac syndrome. Study-wide background: Treatment status at blood draw for the Susac syndrome patients was therapy-naive, corticosteroids, or intravenous immunoglobulin alone.

The authors negatively isolated CD8+ and CD4+ T cells and FACS-enriched TEMRA cells. RNA, at roughly 0.5 to 1 ug, was reverse transcribed with random hexamers. Multiplex immunoSEQ PCR targeted 54 Vbeta and 13 Jbeta TCR beta segments. TCRdb called the immunoSEQ multiplex PCR reads again in MiXCR, with one record for every CDR3 protein. The sample includes 70,000 to 85,000 distinct CDR3 sequences, 95% to 97% seen only once; the top ten take more than 0.35%. The CDR3 is 14 amino acids. The V segment lost 6 bases and the J segment 3 bases; nucleotides outside the gene matches: 6. CDR1 SQVTM and CDR2 ANQGSEA come from the germline V gene.

The receptor comes from a human donor with Susac syndrome. Sequencing was done on a sample of CD8+ T cells from PBMCs. The V call is TRBV29-1, the J call TRBJ2-1; TRBD1 matches at 9 bases. The CDR3 here is CSVSGTGRYNEQFF. DNA of the CDR3: TGCAGCGTCTCCGGGACAGGGCGCTACAATGAGCAGTTCTTC.